The present entry profiles one T cell receptor (beta chain) with its context. Its antigen has not been determined. Base quality data are lacking; no much larger clone is found one base away. V is pared back by 1 base and J by 0 bases, with 10 bases lying between the germline termini. The CDR3 numbers 16 residues from cysteine through phenylalanine. Only the CDR3 portion is preserved as DNA: 48 bases, with reading frame beginning at the first base. Reading the germline V gene (reference sequence) gives CDR1 LNHNV and CDR2 YYDKDF. The library was obtained by the immunoSEQ multiplex PCR assay. For the multiplex PCR, a mixture combining 60 forward primers for TCR Vbeta segments and 13 reverse primers for TCR Jbeta segments was used. The CDR3 region of rearranged TCR beta genes was amplified from genomic DNA by a multiplex PCR assay. The Illumina HiSeq System was used to sequence the amplified TCR beta libraries as 87-base-pair reads. For the original study's pipeline: A later analysis counted 75 million to 100 million unique TCR beta chains across the 640 or so repertoires, and roughly 10 million of these chains were shared by at least two donors. To remove PCR and sequencing errors, raw reads were error-corrected and collapsed into unique sequences using a nearest-neighbor algorithm that merged closely related sequences. CDR3 sequences were aligned to IMGT reference sequences to assign V, D and J gene segments. For a sequence to be retained, a match of at least six nucleotides was required to both a V gene segment and a J gene segment. Rearrangements were called productive when the CDR3 lacked stop codons and stayed in frame with V and J; all others were non-productive. CDR3 was defined by IMGT convention, running from the second conserved V-encoded cysteine to the conserved J-encoded phenylalanine. In an earlier analysis of around 540 of the donors, sequences lacking an unambiguous match to a single V gene segment were excluded. In an earlier analysis of around 590 of the donors, a V segment was called functional when productive rearrangements were above 56.7%, and segregating when the standard deviation between donors exceeded 5%. A statistical classification framework was developed to diagnose cytomegalovirus status using the catalog of TCR beta chain sequences. A later analysis assigned V and J genes by comparing TCR nucleotide sequences with IMGT/GENE-DB human TR gene sequences. Using the TCRdist pipeline, a later analysis assigned CDR3 sequences along with most-parsimonious VDJ recombination scenarios. In a later analysis, each TCR beta chain was defined by its CDR3 amino acid sequence together with its V-gene family, and reads lacking a unique V-gene family were excluded. As a way to deal with suspected cross-contamination and a sequencing artifact, a later analysis dropped roughly 620 nucleotide sequences that were highly shared and had low generation probability. In a later analysis, a clonal expansion index was calculated for each public chain from normalized within-repertoire ranks of inferred template counts. Generation probabilities in a later analysis came from a VDJ recombination model fitted to out-of-frame rearrangements, and those results were checked against IGoR. A later analysis scored TCR-TCR, TCR-HLA and TCR-CMV co-occurrence with hypergeometric tests, applying a repertoire-size bias correction to TCR pairs. False discovery rates were estimated in a later analysis by permuting HLA or CMV assignments 20 times. In a later analysis, co-occurring TCRs were grouped using DBSCAN, with TCRdist sequence similarity added in when clustering inside HLA-allele-positive subsets. For co-occurrence clustering, repertoires with fewer than 30,000 or more than 120,000 public chains were excluded, along with several repertoires with anomalous nucleotide sharing. The table was pulled from immuneACCESS by TCRdb, which kept in-frame rearrangements only. Such tables lose some clones; where checked, under half of the loss comes from unresolved V genes, and the rest has no known cause. V and J calls and clone size come straight from that table; D and trimming were deduced from the DNA. The sample table contains around 180,000 clones; only one count was recorded for about 79% of them. Roughly 1.2% of the sample goes to the ten largest clones.

This specimen comes from a study of cytomegalovirus exposure and HLA in healthy donors (dated by TCRdb to about 2017). For the wider study: An earlier analysis of approximately 550 of the donors reported 250 to 350 Gb of sequence data and some 100 million unique TCR beta sequences from about 179 million T cells. Along with the approximately 700-subject first cohort, a separate validation cohort of over a hundred different subjects was used. Among some 410 genotyped donors of the cohort, an average of around 240,000 unique TCR beta nucleotide sequences were sequenced per donor, around 18% of them non-productive. A later genetic analysis took genome-wide SNP genotypes for about 55% of the roughly 670 donors and used that subset as a discovery cohort. About 5 DR-DQ haplotypes were handled as single units for association and clustering, since linkage in the cohort was strong. Donor age, sex, ethnicity and CMV serostatus were compiled alongside the repertoire data. Rather than drawing on any new phenotypic data, the later analysis identified candidate immune exposures from TCR beta sequences and the way those sequences occurred across donors. In an earlier analysis of 587 of the donors, high-throughput TCR beta sequencing was used to judge whether each TCR beta V gene segment behaved as functional or pseudogenic. Every repertoire in the discovery cohort had been generated on one and the same sequencing platform. To study patterns of TCR occurrence, a later analysis re-analyzed previously published TCR beta repertoires from 500 to 850 donors and added high-resolution HLA genotyping. HLA typing covered class I and class II loci at four-digit resolution. The study profiled the T cell repertoires of around 700 subjects by immunosequencing and related them to cytomegalovirus serostatus. The number of typed donors differed by locus: roughly 629-640 for A, B, C, DRB1 and DQB1; approximately 530 for DQA1; 606 for DPA1; and roughly 470 for DPB1. Approximately 310 gigabases of sequencing data and approximately 84 million unique TCR sequences were included in an early release covering several hundred HLA-typed donors. The study was designed to test whether signatures of past pathogen exposure could be identified by cataloging public T cell receptors. To predict cytomegalovirus infection status, the study brought together high-throughput TCR immunosequencing, statistical association of individual TCRs with disease status, and machine learning. Among the roughly 400 genotyped donors, under 90% belonged to the genetic ancestry cluster associated with self-reported Caucasian donors.

Study-wide findings and limitations: Most TCR sequences were seen in very few donors, while some public TCRs were found in many individuals. Cytomegalovirus status was reported to be diagnosed by the classifier with high specificity and sensitivity in both the original and validation cohorts. A later analysis found that most CMV-associated TCR beta chains appeared HLA-restricted, with HLA associations seemingly driven largely by CMV exposure. Broadly in line with IMGT annotations, most TCR beta V segments showed up in productive rearrangements about 87% or about 30% of the time in an earlier analysis of around 550 of the donors. Compared with equally common non-associated chains, HLA-associated TCR beta chains in a later analysis were more clonally expanded and had lower generation probabilities. When HLA alleles, especially DR and DQ, strongly co-occurred, TCR associations were difficult to assign to individual alleles. A later analysis reported that several top co-occurrence clusters appeared linked to parvovirus B19, influenza, CMV and Epstein-Barr virus. A group of highly shared sequence variants was considered likely to be a technical artifact of the sequencing pipeline. Over 15 rarely observed V segments, including chromosome 9 orphons, were excluded from the earlier analysis of several hundred of the donors because counts were too low. A few of the identified cytomegalovirus-associated TCR beta chains were confirmed in vitro to be specific for cytomegalovirus antigens. A later analysis found that TCR association rates varied across HLA loci, with DRB1 alleles showing the most associated TCRs and HLA-C alleles the fewest. A later analysis associated 16,951 TCR beta sequences with specific HLA alleles at a false discovery rate of 0.05. Sequencing depth was assumed to be roughly uniform across donors in the presence/absence analyses, though that assumption may not hold. Only TCR beta chains were sequenced in this cohort, and the absence of alpha or paired-chain data limited detectable features. The authors suggested that the approach could potentially be generalized to other disease states and immunological phenotypes. In a later genetic analysis, a missense DCLRE1C variant was associated with V-gene and J-gene trimming of TCR beta chains, and the association was replicated in an independent cohort. Because the 87-base-pair reads could not distinguish some IMGT-functional V segments, including TRBV6-2 and TRBV6-3, those segments were excluded. According to a later genetic analysis, donors in an Asian-associated ancestry cluster had fewer N-insertions in productive TCRs than the approximately 700-donor mean. For the cohort, immune exposure information was limited to CMV serostatus. Because some donors lacked HLA typing at each locus, the association tests relied only on the typed subset. Correlated functional status among segregating V segments might be attributable to linkage disequilibrium, but an unknown experimental factor could not be ruled out. A further reported finding was that TCR beta sequences accurately predicted the HLA-A and HLA-B alleles for most subjects in the first cohort. The study gave a list of under 200 TCR beta chains associated with cytomegalovirus.

In total, about 650 healthy bone marrow donors made up the cohort. All cohort members were sampled while nominally healthy, although unrecorded immune exposures were likely present. The donor was CMV seropositive and belonged to the group of a few hundred seropositive cohort members. Each donor provided a peripheral blood sample, and peripheral blood mononuclear cells were used for TCR beta sequencing. The Qiagen DNeasy Blood Extraction Kit was used to extract genomic DNA from the blood cell samples. The clonotype comes from a girl aged 2 to 9 in good health and CMV-seropositive. Recombination connected TRBV15 to TRBJ1-3; too little of a D gene remains to name it. Sequences were obtained from PBMCs. CDR3 region: CATSRGGDLSGNTIYF. The nucleotides are TGTGCCACCAGCAGAGGCGGGGATCTCTCTGGAAACACCATATATTTT.